This T cell receptor (beta chain) was recovered during a study of vaccination and CD4 T cells after COVID-19 (dated by TCRdb to the early 2020s). Broadly, across the study: Every convalescent patient had a positive nasal swab PCR test for SARS-CoV-2, with mild disease in under ten patients and severe disease in one. Two doses of either the Pfizer-BioNTech BNT162b2 vaccine (n=8) or the Moderna mRNA-1273 vaccine (n=2) were administered to participants. In the convalescent cohort there were six males and four females, among whom were two Hispanic individuals, seven Caucasians, two Asians and one multiracial person. Post-vaccine blood samples were collected a median of about 11 weeks after the second vaccine dose, ranging from roughly 13 to 241 days. Culture stimuli were overlapping spike peptide pools from SARS-CoV-2 and from the common cold coronaviruses HCoV-NL63, HCoV-OC43 and HCoV-229E. Post-COVID blood samples were collected from convalescent patients a median of around 96 days after diagnosis, with a range of roughly 30 to 170 days. Control cultures used a CEFX viral epitope pool as positive control, an HIV-1 Nef peptide pool as negative control, or no peptide. In ten to eleven COVID-19 convalescent patients and 4 infection-naive healthy vaccine recipients, the spike-specific CD4+ TCR repertoire before mRNA vaccination was compared with the repertoire after mRNA vaccination. Points the paper makes about the study in general: An increase in the median number of SARS-CoV-2-reactive clonotypes from approximately 23 after infection to 38 after vaccination was observed, but the change was not found to be significant. In convalescent patients, a median 86.3% of post-vaccine SARS-CoV-2-reactive clones were detected only after vaccination, suggesting vaccine-specific priming. Only a relatively small number of convalescent patients were included in the study, and early timepoints following natural infection were not analyzed. Of the vaccine-specific clones in convalescent patients, 304 of 307, or nearly all, reacted only to SARS-CoV-2 spike and did not cross-react with common cold coronaviruses.

The library was generated by PCR. DNA from cultured CD4+ T cells underwent TCR sequencing with the Oncomine TCR Beta short-read assay at the Johns Hopkins FTIC core. Genomic DNA was extracted from the cultured CD4+ T cells with the QIAamp micro DNA kit. Oncomine TCR Beta libraries made from cultured CD4+ T cells were pooled using unique dual indexes and sequenced on an Illumina iSeq 100. Per the source publication's procedure: Non-productive sequences were removed, and CDR3s not starting with C, not ending with F or W, or shorter than 7 amino acids were discarded. The MANAFEST web application was used to identify antigen-specific clonotypes by comparing peptide-stimulated wells against reference wells and other culture wells. An FDR below 0.05, an odds ratio above 5, and a productive frequency above 0.1% in at least two of three replicate wells were required for clones to be considered positive. A clonotype was classed as cross-reactive if the clonotype showed significant expansion both in SARS-CoV-2 spike wells and in at least one common cold coronavirus spike condition. Similarity between CDR3 sequences was evaluated in R version 3.6.1 using Levenshtein distances (stringdist) and unrooted phylogenetic trees (ape). TCRdb itself trimmed the public reads at Q25 with fastp, ran MiXCR and retained productive beta chains. Identical CDR3 proteins give one entry, which carries the most common genes and DNA. TCRdb, rather than the study authors, made the V and J calls. This sample comprises 19,000 or so distinct CDR3 sequences, about 43% of them detected only once. The ten largest clonotypes hold 3% of the sample.

According to the study, the label for this sample's treatment or condition signals: roughly ten-day PBMC culture with coronavirus spike peptide pools or control peptides (ViraFEST assay). To expand antigen-specific T cells with peptide pools and then pick out the expanded clonotypes through TCR sequencing, the study relied on the ViraFEST assay. Positive SARS-CoV-2 PCR tests in the convalescent patients dated from March to December 2020, before Alpha, Beta and Delta variants emerged in the United States. Over 1.5 million PBMCs per well were cultured in IMDM with approximately 5% human AB serum and 8.5 to 10 IU/ml IL-2, plus 10 ug/ml peptide pools. Half of the culture medium was replaced with fresh IL-2-containing medium on days 3 and 7. Once the cells had been in culture for approximately 10 days, the EasySep CD4+ T cell isolation kit was used to isolate CD4+ T cells by negative selection. Ficoll-Paque Plus gradient centrifugation was used to isolate PBMCs from whole blood, and the isolated PBMCs were then either used fresh or cryopreserved at -140C. Each culture condition was generally run in triplicate wells.

Relative to germline, V is 3 bases shorter and J is 3 bases shorter, with 11 bases between their ends. The CDR1 and CDR2 encoded by the germline V gene (reference sequence) are LNHDA and SQIVND. The CDR3 contains 14 residues, cysteine and phenylalanine counted. The kept DNA is CDR3 alone, 42 bases in frame from the first base. Comments on this clonotype: Its recognized antigen is unknown. It has no much larger one-base neighbor in the sample; base qualities were not kept.

The source is a human donor who had recovered from COVID-19. The sequence joins TRBV19 to TRBJ1-2, with no confident D gene call. Sequenced material: CD4+ T cells from blood, cultured in vitro, taken after SARS-CoV-2 vaccination. In nucleotide form, the sequence is TGTGCCAGTAGTATGGAACTCGGGTACTATGGCTACACCTTC. Its protein product is CASSMELGYYGYTF.